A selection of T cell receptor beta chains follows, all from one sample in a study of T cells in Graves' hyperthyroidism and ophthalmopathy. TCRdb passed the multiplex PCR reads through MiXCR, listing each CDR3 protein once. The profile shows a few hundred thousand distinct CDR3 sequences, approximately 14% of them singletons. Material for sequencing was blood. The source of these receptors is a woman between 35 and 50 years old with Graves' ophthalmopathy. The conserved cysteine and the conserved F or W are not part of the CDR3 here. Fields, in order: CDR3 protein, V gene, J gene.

CDR3 protein: ASSLNGGGTYEQY
V gene: TRBV11-2
J gene: TRBJ2-7

CDR3 protein: ASSSLSGTGGEKLF
V gene: TRBV28
J gene: TRBJ1-4

CDR3 protein: ASSHTGTVAQPEQF
V gene: TRBV3-1
J gene: TRBJ2-1

CDR3 protein: ASSPLSQGSEQY
V gene: TRBV27
J gene: TRBJ2-7

CDR3 protein: ASSLNLREGENEQY
V gene: TRBV18
J gene: TRBJ2-7

CDR3 protein: ASSFQGPNSPLH
V gene: TRBV27
J gene: TRBJ1-6

CDR3 protein: ASSFQVNYGYT
V gene: TRBV12-3/TRBV12-4
J gene: TRBJ1-2

CDR3 protein: ASSLSRGGEATQY
V gene: TRBV7-9
J gene: TRBJ2-5

CDR3 protein: SVEDRDRGSYEQY
V gene: TRBV29-1
J gene: TRBJ2-7

CDR3 protein: ASSLSPHEQY
V gene: TRBV12-3/TRBV12-4
J gene: TRBJ2-7

CDR3 protein: ASRILLEAF
V gene: TRBV28
J gene: TRBJ1-1

CDR3 protein: ASSLQRSRSRSYSPLH
V gene: TRBV5-1
J gene: TRBJ1-6

CDR3 protein: ASSQAGLGLDTQY
V gene: TRBV7-8
J gene: TRBJ2-3

CDR3 protein: ASSLGQGDEKLF
V gene: TRBV12-3/TRBV12-4
J gene: TRBJ1-4

CDR3 protein: ASSDLSGSTGELF
V gene: TRBV6-1
J gene: TRBJ2-2

CDR3 protein: ATSDWDAGKLF
V gene: TRBV24-1
J gene: TRBJ1-4

CDR3 protein: ASSSPRTGLYEQY
V gene: TRBV28
J gene: TRBJ2-7

CDR3 protein: ASNDRGDEKLF
V gene: TRBV7-9
J gene: TRBJ1-4

CDR3 protein: SARETSGTYEQY
V gene: TRBV20-1
J gene: TRBJ2-7

CDR3 protein: ASSFGGGAPIEQF
V gene: TRBV12-3/TRBV12-4
J gene: TRBJ2-1

CDR3 protein: ASSPSMTGDTQY
V gene: TRBV18
J gene: TRBJ2-3

CDR3 protein: ASSSTGTSGEQF
V gene: TRBV28
J gene: TRBJ2-1

CDR3 protein: SAPLAGTSFRSYNEQF
V gene: TRBV20-1
J gene: TRBJ2-1

CDR3 protein: ASRRDRVTDTQY
V gene: TRBV2
J gene: TRBJ2-3

CDR3 protein: ASRLGGPPTYEQY
V gene: TRBV6-1
J gene: TRBJ2-7

CDR3 protein: ASSLIGGGHNEQF
V gene: TRBV5-1
J gene: TRBJ2-1

CDR3 protein: ASSFESGVNTEAF
V gene: TRBV11-3
J gene: TRBJ1-1

CDR3 protein: ASSEASWTEAF
V gene: TRBV2
J gene: TRBJ1-1

CDR3 protein: ASSPRGLGDTQY
V gene: TRBV18
J gene: TRBJ2-3

CDR3 protein: ASSIRQGSYNEQF
V gene: TRBV19
J gene: TRBJ2-1

CDR3 protein: ASSLVPGLAGGSSSYEQY
V gene: TRBV5-1
J gene: TRBJ2-7

CDR3 protein: ASSQASGGAVTQY
V gene: TRBV4-1
J gene: TRBJ2-3

CDR3 protein: ASSQLGGGRADTQY
V gene: TRBV3-1
J gene: TRBJ2-3

CDR3 protein: ASSSLLAQGNTEAF
V gene: TRBV11-2
J gene: TRBJ1-1

CDR3 protein: ASSFPLYEQY
V gene: TRBV28
J gene: TRBJ2-7

CDR3 protein: ASSESARGAEAF
V gene: TRBV25-1
J gene: TRBJ1-1

CDR3 protein: ASSLLSLNSNQPQH
V gene: TRBV28
J gene: TRBJ1-5

CDR3 protein: ASRGQGASSYGYT
V gene: TRBV6-1
J gene: TRBJ1-2

CDR3 protein: ATSDPGQGRPSSYNEQF
V gene: TRBV24-1
J gene: TRBJ2-1

CDR3 protein: ASSRIAGGNNEQF
V gene: TRBV28
J gene: TRBJ2-1

CDR3 protein: ASRDRNTEAF
V gene: TRBV12-3/TRBV12-4
J gene: TRBJ1-1

CDR3 protein: ASSTLTGLRTNTGELF
V gene: TRBV28
J gene: TRBJ2-2

CDR3 protein: ASSSQFVETQY
V gene: TRBV7-9
J gene: TRBJ2-5